Below are 23 T cell receptor beta chains sequenced from a single sample in a study of T cell repertoires in ileal Crohn's disease. The data were produced by immunoSEQ multiplex PCR, yet TCRdb's version contains in-frame clones alone and is incomplete. In the table there are around 15,000 clones, nearly 90% of which are singletons. Input material: ileal tissue. The receptor source for this set is an adult with Crohn's disease.

Here the CDR3 DNA reads TGTGCCTGGAGTCCCGGGACAGCCTCTAACTATGGCTACACCTTC. Its protein is CAWSPGTASNYGYTF. V gene TRBV30 combines with J gene TRBJ1-2, with 7 bases fitting TRBD1. V lost 2 bases and J lost 0; bases outside the gene matches: 6. The CDR3 extends over 15 amino acids. CDR1 is GTSNPN, CDR2 SVGIG, per germline (reference sequence).

The chain recombines TRBV18 with TRBJ1-1; 9 positions match TRBD1. The V gene's germline CDR1 is KGHSH and CDR2 LQKENI. There are 16 residues in the CDR3. Trimming removed 3 bases from V and 7 bases from J; junction bases left unmatched: 12. For the CDR3, the DNA is TGTGCCAGCTCACCTCAACAGGGGGCGCGGATGCATGAAGCTTTCTTT. Its translation: CASSPQQGARMHEAFF.

The gene calls are TRBV11-1 and TRBJ1-1, with 7 positions matching TRBD1. J lost 8 bases, V lost 6 bases, and 6 bases had no gene match. The CDR3 is 12 residues long. CDR1 and CDR2 (germline): SGHAT, FQDESV (reference sequence). The CDR3 DNA follows: TGTGCCAGCAGTCCCACGGGACAGGAAGCTTTCTTT. Its protein product is CASSPTGQEAFF.

This chain joins TRBV4-1 and TRBJ2-6; a weak D match, TRBD2 (6 bases). Trimming removed 0 bases at V and 1 base at J, with 16 bases between. From germline, CDR1 is MGHRA and CDR2 YSYEKL. This CDR3 has 19 residues. In DNA, the CDR3 is TGCGCCAGCAGCCAAGATTTTGGGGGACTCACGTCTGGGGCCAACGTCCTGACTTTC. It is translated as CASSQDFGGLTSGANVLTF.

The chain recombines TRBV7-3 with TRBJ2-2; 13 nucleotides align to TRBD2. Trimming took 5 bases from V and 5 from J; bases not matched to a gene: 8. This CDR3 has 17 residues. Germline loops: CDR1 SGHTA, CDR2 FQGTGA. The CDR3 protein is CASSTLAGGHITGELFF. As DNA, the CDR3 is TGTGCCAGCAGCACACTAGCGGGGGGGCATATAACCGGGGAGCTGTTTTTT.

The J gene is TRBJ2-1, the V gene TRBV27; the match to TRBD2 covers 13 bases. This CDR3 contains 15 residues. Unmatched junction bases numbered 7, after V lost 4 bases and J lost 10 bases. Germline CDR1 reads MNHEY; CDR2 reads SMNVEV (reference sequence). Here the CDR3 DNA reads TGTGCCAGCAGTTCTGGGACTAGCGGGAAAGGGGAGCAGTTCTTC. Amino acid sequence: CASSSGTSGKGEQFF.

This rearrangement joins TRBV4-3 to TRBJ1-3; D possibly corresponds to TRBD1 (5 bases). The CDR3 is 15 amino acids. From germline, CDR1 is LGHNA and CDR2 YSLEER. Between the trimmed V and J ends, which lost 2 bases and 3 bases, there was a span of 11 bases. CDR3 in DNA: TGCGCCAGCAGCCAACGGTCGGGGGGTGGAAACACCATATATTTT. It is translated as CASSQRSGGGNTIYF.

The chain has TRBV27 and TRBJ2-1; TRBD2 matches at 8 bases. The CDR3 is 16 amino acids. Germline V gives CDR1 MNHEY, CDR2 SMNVEV (reference sequence). Trimming cost V 3 bases and J 3 bases; bases outside gene matches: 7. In DNA form, the CDR3 reads TGTGCCAGCAGTTTTCGGGCGGGGGGATTCTACAATGAGCAGTTCTTC. The encoded protein is CASSFRAGGFYNEQFF.

This clone was found once. The chain joins TRBV6-5 to TRBJ1-3, with unresolved D. Germline loops: CDR1 MNHEY, CDR2 SVGAGI. V was trimmed by 6 bases and J by 0 bases, leaving 12 bases between them. There are 15 residues in the CDR3. CDR3 sequence (DNA): TGTGCCAGCAGGCCTTACAGAAGCTCTGGAAACACCATATATTTT. This gives the protein CASRPYRSSGNTIYF.

The CDR3 is CASSLASVNEQFF. Written as DNA, the CDR3 is TGTGCCAGCAGCTTAGCTAGTGTCAATGAGCAGTTCTTC. The chain employs TRBV7-3 and TRBJ2-1; D not certain. Trimming left V 2 bases short and J 6 bases short, with 8 bases between. Germline V gene sequence: CDR1 SGHTA, CDR2 FQGTGA. This CDR3 has 13 amino acids.

The chain combines TRBV10-3 with TRBJ1-5; 8 bases align to TRBD1. Per the germline V gene, CDR1 is ENHRY and CDR2 is SYGVKD. Germline trimming cut 6 bases from V and 3 bases from J; bases unmatched to any gene: 7. The CDR3 runs 15 residues. The DNA for the CDR3 is TGTGCCATCAGCGGGACAGGAAGGAACAATCAGCCCCAGCATTTT. Protein sequence: CAISGTGRNNQPQHF.

The rearrangement uses TRBV5-1 and TRBJ2-3; no definite D call. V shed 2 bases and J shed 2 bases, with 15 bases lying between them. This CDR3 contains 16 residues. Germline loops: CDR1 SGHRS, CDR2 YFSETQ. In nucleotides, the CDR3 is TGCGCCAGCAGCTTAAAGGCGGAGTTTGCCACAGATACGCAGTATTTT. It yields the protein CASSLKAEFATDTQYF. Full variable domain (rest looked up from reference TRBV5-1 and TRBJ2-3): KAGVTQTPRYLIKTRGQQVTLSCSPISGHRSVSWYQQTPGQGLQFLFEYFSETQRNKGNFPGRFSGRQFSNSRSEMNVSTLELGDSALYLCASSLKAEFATDTQYFGPGTRLTVL.

The rearrangement links TRBV30 to TRBJ1-2; tentatively, D is TRBD1 (6 bases). The germline CDR1 and CDR2 sequences are GTSNPN and SVGIG (reference sequence). The CDR3 loop spans 13 amino acids. V gave up 0 bases and J gave up 6 bases, with 11 bases separating them. CDR3 sequence reads: CAWSVRGMDGYTF. In DNA form, the CDR3 reads TGTGCCTGGAGTGTAAGGGGGATGGATGGCTACACCTTC.

On this clone itself: The junction differs from germline at one of its ends, possibly a read error. The V and J genes are TRBV7-7 and TRBJ2-5; TRBD1 aligns across 8 bases. In germline, CDR1 is SSHAT, CDR2 FNYEAQ (reference sequence). The CDR3 is 17 residues long. CDR3 region: CASSPGRTGRRAETQYF. As DNA, the CDR3 is TGTGCTAGCAGCCCGGGTAGGACAGGGCGGAGGGCAGAGACCCAGTACTTC. The variable domain in full, completed from reference TRBV7-7 and TRBJ2-5, reads GAGVSQSPRYKVTKRGQDVTLRCDPISSHATLYWYQQALGQGPEFLTYFNYEAQPDKSGLPSDRFSAERPEGSISTLTIQRTEQRDSAMYRCASSPGRTGRRAETQYFGPGTRLLVL.

V is TRBV4-2 and J is TRBJ2-1, with 7 positions matching TRBD2. Germline CDR1 is LGHNA and CDR2 is YNFKEQ. This CDR3 region has 15 residues. Unmatched junction bases numbered 3, after V lost 0 bases and J lost 4 bases. CDR3 sequence reads: CASSQDWGGYNEQFF. The CDR3 DNA sequence: TGTGCCAGCAGCCAAGATTGGGGAGGGTACAATGAGCAGTTCTTC.

This clone was counted a single time. This chain joins TRBV7-6 and TRBJ2-1; tentatively, D is TRBD2 (5 bases). V was shortened by 3 bases and J by 5 bases, with 14 bases between the two germline ends. The CDR3 contains 15 residues. Per the germline V gene, CDR1 is SGHVS and CDR2 is FNYEAQ. The CDR3 is CASSFEGDSHNEQFF. DNA of the CDR3: TGTGCCAGCAGCTTCGAGGGAGATAGCCACAATGAGCAGTTCTTC.

V usage is TRBV5-1 and J usage is TRBJ1-1, with D unclear. The CDR3 is 15 amino acids. The V gene's germline CDR1 is SGHRS and CDR2 YFSETQ. Trimming cost V 4 bases and J 1 base, with 14 bases left between them. The CDR3 sequence: CASSPREGGNTEAFF. The DNA of the CDR3 is TGCGCCAGCAGCCCCCGGGAGGGTGGGAACACTGAAGCTTTCTTT. Variable domain in full (rest from reference TRBV5-1 and TRBJ1-1): KAGVTQTPRYLIKTRGQQVTLSCSPISGHRSVSWYQQTPGQGLQFLFEYFSETQRNKGNFPGRFSGRQFSNSRSEMNVSTLELGDSALYLCASSPREGGNTEAFFGQGTRLTVV.

This chain links TRBV19 with TRBJ2-7; 7 nucleotides line up with TRBD2. V lost 4 bases and J lost 1; bases outside the gene matches: 4. The CDR3 contains 14 residues. The germline gives CDR1 LNHDA, CDR2 SQIVND (reference sequence). The CDR3 region has the DNA TGTGCCAGTAGTACCCAGGGAGGGTCCTACGAGCAGTACTTC. This translates into CASSTQGGSYEQYF.

The chain links TRBV7-3 to TRBJ1-1; TRBD1 is a possible D gene (6 bases). The CDR3 covers 14 residues. V was trimmed by 5 bases and J by 6 bases, leaving 16 bases between them. Germline assignment: CDR1 SGHTA and CDR2 FQGTGA. The CDR3 sequence: CASSLVGGAAEAFF. CDR3 sequence (DNA): TGTGCCAGCAGCCTAGTTGGGGGGGCGGCTGAAGCTTTCTTT.

CDR3 residues: CASSPGGGANEKLFF. Here the CDR3 DNA reads TGCGCCAGCAGCCCGGGCGGAGGGGCTAATGAAAAACTGTTTTTT. This chain connects TRBV5-1 to TRBJ1-4, with D possibly TRBD1 on 5 matching bases. This CDR3 has 15 amino acids. Germline assignment: CDR1 SGHRS and CDR2 YFSETQ. V lost 4 bases and J 3 bases, leaving 13 bases between the germline ends.

The chain links TRBV7-6 to TRBJ2-3; 10 bases agree with TRBD2. The ends lost 0 bases at V and 6 bases at J; junction bases unmatched: 3. The CDR3 has 15 residues. Germline values: CDR1 SGHVS, CDR2 FNYEAQ. CDR3 protein: CASSLATSGVDTQYF. The CDR3 region has the DNA TGTGCCAGCAGCTTAGCTACTAGCGGGGTGGATACGCAGTATTTT.

V usage is TRBV7-2 and J usage is TRBJ2-7; a possible D gene is TRBD1 (7 bases). V shed 3 bases and J shed 0 bases, with 12 bases lying between them. The CDR3 is 15 amino acids. CDR1 is SGHTA, CDR2 FQGNSA, per germline. CDR3 in amino acids: CASSFGGTDSYEQYF. CDR3 DNA: TGTGCCAGCAGCTTCGGCGGGACAGACTCCTACGAGCAGTACTTC. The full variable domain, in which reference TRBV7-2 and TRBJ2-7 provide the parts outside the CDR3, is GAGVSQSPSNKVTEKGKDVELRCDPISGHTALYWYRQSLGQGLEFLIYFQGNSAPDKSGLPSDRFSAERTGGSVSTLTIQRTQQEDSAVYLCASSFGGTDSYEQYFGPGTRLTVT.

The chain carries TRBV7-2 and TRBJ1-2; maybe TRBD1 (5 bases). CDR1 is SGHTA, CDR2 FQGNSA, per germline. This CDR3 is built from 14 residues. V gave up 6 bases and J gave up 3 bases, with 14 bases separating them. Here the CDR3 reads CASRGAGMDYGYTF. CDR3 coding DNA: TGTGCCAGCAGAGGGGCAGGGATGGACTATGGCTACACCTTC.